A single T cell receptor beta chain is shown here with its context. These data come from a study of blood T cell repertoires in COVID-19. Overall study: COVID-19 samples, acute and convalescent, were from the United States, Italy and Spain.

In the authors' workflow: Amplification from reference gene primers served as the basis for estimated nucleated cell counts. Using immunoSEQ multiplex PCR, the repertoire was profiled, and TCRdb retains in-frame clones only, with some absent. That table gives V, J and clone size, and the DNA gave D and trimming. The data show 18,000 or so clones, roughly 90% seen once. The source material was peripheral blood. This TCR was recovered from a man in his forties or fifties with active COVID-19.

The CDR3 bases are TGTGCCAGCAGCTTAGTCGGCAGGGGGGACGAGCAGTACTTC. Protein sequence: CASSLVGRGDEQYF. The chain carries TRBV7-2 and TRBJ2-7; D is possibly TRBD1 (7 bases). Trimming removed 1 base at V and 5 bases at J, with 12 bases between. Germline V gene data show CDR1 as SGHTA and CDR2 as FQGNSA. The CDR3 contains 14 residues.